The 12 T cell receptor beta chains below were found in one sample sequenced in a study of T cell repertoires in cytomegalovirus infection. Using its own MiXCR run on the reads, TCRdb lists one record per CDR3 protein. The table has hundreds of thousands of distinct CDR3 sequences, approximately 31% seen once. The specimen was PBMCs. These receptors came from a human donor in good health (CMV status not recorded). Some clones in this sample may be carry-over from other donors' samples.

Notes on this clonotype: A read error is possible here, since a much larger clone lies one base away. Since no conserved phenylalanine or tryptophan closes the CDR3, a read error is the likely cause. The chain couples TRBV12-3 or TRBV12-4 to TRBJ1-4; 7 bases map to TRBD1. Germline trimming cut 6 bases from V and 3 bases from J; bases unmatched to any gene: 13. This CDR3 contains 17 residues. Here the CDR3 reads CASRPGQVGIPNEKLFI. In DNA, the CDR3 is TGTGCCAGCAGACCTGGACAGGTTGGGATCCCTAATGAAAAACTGTTTATT.

This clonotype was counted ten times or more. The chain recombines TRBV7-3 with TRBJ2-5; TRBD1 aligns across 7 bases. Trimming took 2 bases from V and 3 from J; bases not matched to a gene: 3. CDR1 SGHTA and CDR2 FQGTGA come from the germline V gene. The CDR3 is 14 amino acids. CDR3 amino acids: CASSLSGTEETQYF. The CDR3 nucleotides read TGTGCCAGCAGCTTATCGGGGACAGAAGAGACCCAGTACTTC.

Only a few counts were recorded for this clonotype. The chain carries TRBV6-6 and TRBJ1-5; TRBD1 agrees at 10 bases. The CDR3 covers 16 residues. Germline CDR1 MNHNY, CDR2 SVGAGI (reference sequence). V lost 0 bases and J lost 7; bases outside the gene matches: 6. The CDR3 here is CASSYSIGQGVQPQHF. The CDR3, as DNA: TGTGCCAGCAGTTACTCGATTGGACAGGGGGTCCAGCCCCAGCATTTT.

The chain carries TRBV5-5 and TRBJ1-1; the D gene is possibly TRBD1 (6 bases). Trimming cost V 7 bases and J 4 bases, with 14 bases left between them. CDR1 SGHKS and CDR2 YYEKEE come from the germline V gene (reference sequence). The CDR3 runs to 13 residues. The CDR3 reads CASSQDRTTEAFF. The CDR3 coding sequence is TGTGCCAGCTCTCAAGACAGGACCACTGAAGCTTTCTTT. The full variable domain, in which reference TRBV5-5 and TRBJ1-1 provide the parts outside the CDR3, is DAGVTQSPTHLIKTRGQQVTLRCSPISGHKSVSWYQQVLGQGPQFIFQYYEKEERGRGNFPDRFSARQFPNYSSELNVNALLLGDSALYLCASSQDRTTEAFFGQGTRLTVV.

This clonotype was counted a few times. The CDR3 region is CASSTADRAGGYTF. Here the CDR3 DNA reads TGTGCCAGCAGCACCGCGGACAGGGCTGGTGGCTACACCTTC. The gene calls are TRBV7-9 and TRBJ1-2; TRBD1 aligns across 8 bases. The germline V gene has CDR1 SEHNR and CDR2 FQNEAQ (reference sequence). The trim removed 5 bases at V and 7 bases at J, leaving 9 bases unmatched. The CDR3 totals 14 residues.

This rearrangement joins TRBV12-3 or TRBV12-4 to TRBJ1-1; 11 positions match TRBD1. CDR3 length: 17 residues. The trim removed 1 base at V and 4 bases at J, leaving 8 bases unmatched. The CDR3 spells CASSLDAGQGATTEAFF. The CDR3 DNA reads TGTGCCAGCAGTTTAGACGCCGGACAGGGGGCGACCACTGAAGCTTTCTTT.

This clonotype has a handful of counts. The chain has TRBV6-1 and TRBJ2-6, with D perhaps being TRBD1 or TRBD2 (5 bases each). Germline-derived CDR1 and CDR2 are MNHNS and SASEGT. CDR3 length: 18 residues. V was trimmed by 0 bases and J by 1 base, leaving 13 bases between them. CDR3 loop: CASSEAGDGRSGANVLTF. DNA of the CDR3: TGTGCCAGCAGTGAAGCGGGGGACGGTAGATCTGGGGCCAACGTCCTGACTTTC.

This clonotype was seen at least ten times. This sequence joins TRBV6-1 and TRBJ1-1, with D maybe TRBD1 (5 bases). V lost 4 bases to trimming and J lost 1 base, with 10 bases between them. The CDR3 totals 14 residues. Germline CDR1 and CDR2: MNHNS and SASEGT. The CDR3 DNA reads as TGTGCCAGCAGTGCGCTGGACACGAACACTGAAGCTTTCTTT. As protein: CASSALDTNTEAFF.

The table lists this clonotype with a few counts. This chain links TRBV11-3 with TRBJ2-3, with 8 bases fitting TRBD1. V lost 3 bases, J lost 0 bases, and 5 bases stayed unmatched. In germline, CDR1 is SGHNT, CDR2 YENEEA. The CDR3 sequence is 16 residues long. CDR3 residues: CASSFRGQGSTDTQYF. Here the CDR3 DNA reads TGTGCCAGCAGCTTTCGCGGACAGGGCAGCACAGATACGCAGTATTTT.

The chain is built from TRBV15 and TRBJ1-4; TRBD1 agrees at 10 bases. The CDR3 contains 14 residues. After removal of 7 bases from V and 8 bases from J, the junction contained 7 bases not matched to a gene. The germline V gene encodes CDR1 LNHNV and CDR2 YYDKDF (reference sequence). The chain's CDR3 is CATKGDRGQEKLFF. The CDR3 region has the DNA TGTGCCACCAAAGGGGACAGGGGACAAGAAAAACTGTTTTTT.

The rearrangement links TRBV28 to TRBJ2-7; the D is unclear. Looked up from germline, CDR1 is MDHEN and CDR2 is SYDVKM. Trimming left V 2 bases short and J 2 bases short, with 10 bases between. CDR3 size: 14 residues. The CDR3 protein is CASSLSPATYEQYF. The CDR3 bases are TGTGCCAGCAGTTTAAGTCCAGCCACCTACGAGCAGTACTTC.

This clonotype has more than one count but fewer than ten. For the CDR3, the DNA is TGTGCCAGCAGCACCAGGGGGACAGAGACCCAGTACTTC. Amino acid sequence: CASSTRGTETQYF. The chain is built from TRBV5-4 and TRBJ2-5; 7 bases map to TRBD1. The junction had 4 bases not matched to a gene; V was cut back by 4 bases and J by 4 bases. CDR1 and CDR2 from the germline V gene are SGHNT and YYREEE (reference sequence). This CDR3 contains 13 residues.